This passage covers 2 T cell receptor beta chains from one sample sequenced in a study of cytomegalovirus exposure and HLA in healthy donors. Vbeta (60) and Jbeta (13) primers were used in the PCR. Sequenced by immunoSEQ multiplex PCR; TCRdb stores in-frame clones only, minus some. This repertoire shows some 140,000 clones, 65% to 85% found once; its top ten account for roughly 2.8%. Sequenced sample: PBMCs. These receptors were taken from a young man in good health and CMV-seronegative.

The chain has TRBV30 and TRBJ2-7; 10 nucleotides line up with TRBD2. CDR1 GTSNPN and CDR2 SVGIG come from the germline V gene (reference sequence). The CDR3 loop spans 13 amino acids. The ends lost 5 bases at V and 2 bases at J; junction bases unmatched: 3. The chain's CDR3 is CAWSSGGAYEQYF. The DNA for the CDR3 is TGTGCCTGGTCAAGCGGGGGGGCCTACGAGCAGTACTTC.

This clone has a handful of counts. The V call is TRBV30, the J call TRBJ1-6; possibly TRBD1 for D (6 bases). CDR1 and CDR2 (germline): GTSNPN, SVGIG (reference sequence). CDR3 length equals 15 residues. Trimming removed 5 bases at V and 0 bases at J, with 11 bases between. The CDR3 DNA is TGTGCCTGGGATACAGGGAGCTCCTATAATTCACCCCTCCACTTT. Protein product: CAWDTGSSYNSPLHF.